This T cell receptor beta chain was found in a study of blood T cell repertoires in COVID-19. The germline V gene encodes CDR1 MNHEY and CDR2 SMNVEV (reference sequence). CDR3 length equals 16 residues. V was cut by 5 bases and J by 5 bases, with 18 bases left in between. The protocol was immunoSEQ multiplex PCR, while the TCRdb copy is restricted to in-frame clones and leaves out a portion. The data hold around 500,000 clones, with 80% to 90% observed a single time. Sequenced material: peripheral blood. This TCR was sampled from a human donor in a cohort sampled during active COVID-19. The chain employs TRBV27 and TRBJ1-4; no clear D gene. The CDR3 protein is CASSPWGGQANEKLFF. The CDR3 DNA is TGTGCCAGCAGTCCGTGGGGAGGTCAAGCGAATGAAAAACTGTTTTTT.